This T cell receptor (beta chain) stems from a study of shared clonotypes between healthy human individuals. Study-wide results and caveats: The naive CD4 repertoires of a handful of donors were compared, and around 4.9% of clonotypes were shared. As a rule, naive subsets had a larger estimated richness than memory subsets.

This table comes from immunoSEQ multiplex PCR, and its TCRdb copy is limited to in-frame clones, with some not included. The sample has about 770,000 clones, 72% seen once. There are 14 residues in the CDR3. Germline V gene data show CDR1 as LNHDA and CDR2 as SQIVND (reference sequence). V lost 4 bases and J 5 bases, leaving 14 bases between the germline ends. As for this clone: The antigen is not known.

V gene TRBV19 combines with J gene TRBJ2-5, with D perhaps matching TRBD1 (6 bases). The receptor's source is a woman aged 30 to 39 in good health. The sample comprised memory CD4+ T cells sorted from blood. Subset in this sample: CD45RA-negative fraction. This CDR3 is CASSNPQGLETQYF. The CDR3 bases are TGTGCCAGTAGTAACCCTCAGGGGTTGGAGACCCAGTACTTC.